This T cell receptor beta chain was sequenced in a study of blood T cells in healthy people across ages. Through a sample-barcoded 5' primer and a J-beta primer mix, a second PCR was run for about 6 to 11 cycles. Each CDR3 protein is one row after TCRdb ran MiXCR on the 5' RACE reads. Found here are 800,000 to 900,000 distinct CDR3 sequences, under 80% of them singletons; the top ten hold 25% to 35%. Trimming removed 2 bases from V and 9 bases from J; junction bases left unmatched: 9. Germline-derived CDR1 and CDR2 are LGHNA and YNFKEQ. The CDR3 extends over 16 amino acids. This sequence joins TRBV4-2 and TRBJ1-6, with 8 bases identical to TRBD1. Sequencing input: blood. This sequence originates from a man aged 30-40 years in good health. The CDR3, as DNA: TGTGCCAGCAGCCAATGGACAGGGAGTGAGGTTTCACCCCTCCACTTT. Encoded protein: CASSQWTGSEVSPLHF.